The rows below give T cell receptor beta chains drawn from one sample of a study of T-cell reconstitution after alpha-beta-depleted transplantation in children. TCRdb re-called the PCR reads through MiXCR, storing one row per CDR3 protein. The sample carries almost 250,000 distinct CDR3 sequences, about 23% recorded once. The starting material was PBMCs, obtained before TCRalphabeta/CD19-depleted stem cell transplant. The receptors were sampled from a girl aged 2 to 9 with Fanconi anemia, due to receive a stem cell transplant. The CDR3 runs from the conserved cysteine through the conserved F or W. The D gene is left open where the match is weak. Clone size is stated in some rows and not others, as once, few, many or a class when expanded.

v_call	clone_size	d_call	j_call	cdr3_aa	cdr3_nt
TRBV29-1	few	TRBD2	TRBJ2-1	CSASGTVVNEQFF	TGCAGCGCTAGCGGGACTGTCGTGAATGAGCAGTTCTTC
TRBV5-1	-	TRBD2	TRBJ2-7	CASSLVAGGRNEQYF	TGCGCCAGCAGCTTGGTAGCGGGGGGGCGGAACGAGCAGTACTTC
TRBV20-1	few	-	TRBJ2-7	CSARQGGTGGLNEQYF	TGCAGTGCCCGACAGGGGGGAACGGGGGGGTTAAACGAGCAGTACTTC
TRBV5-1	few	-	TRBJ1-2	CASSLEGQRYGYTF	TGCGCCAGCAGCTTGGAAGGACAGCGCTATGGCTACACCTTC
TRBV10-3	-	-	TRBJ2-5	CAISGNGATETQYF	TGTGCCATCAGTGGTAACGGGGCGACGGAGACCCAGTACTTC
TRBV7-7	-	-	TRBJ2-7	CASSPDGRTYEQYF	TGTGCCAGCAGCCCGGACGGAAGGACCTACGAGCAGTACTTC
TRBV5-1	-	TRBD1	TRBJ2-7	CASSSNRDRGYEQYF	TGCGCCAGCAGCTCGAACCGGGACAGGGGCTACGAGCAGTACTTC
TRBV12-3/TRBV12-4	many	TRBD1	TRBJ2-1	CASSPRQGKDNEQFF	TGTGCCAGCAGTCCTAGACAGGGGAAGGACAATGAGCAGTTCTTC
TRBV7-2	-	-	TRBJ2-1	CASRKRLDFMGNEQFF	TGTGCCAGCCGAAAGCGACTGGACTTTATGGGCAATGAGCAGTTCTTC
TRBV29-1	many	-	TRBJ2-1	CSVEEVGGRQFF	TGCAGCGTTGAAGAGGTCGGGGGGCGTCAGTTCTTC
TRBV20-1	many	-	TRBJ2-7	CSASTGPGEQYF	TGCAGTGCTAGTACAGGTCCTGGCGAGCAGTACTTC
TRBV20-1	-	-	TRBJ2-1	CSASIESGYNEQFF	TGCAGTGCCAGTATAGAGTCGGGCTACAATGAGCAGTTCTTC
TRBV9	many	-	TRBJ2-7	CASSVGGGDSYEQYF	TGTGCCAGCAGCGTAGGAGGGGGAGATTCCTACGAGCAGTACTTC
TRBV20-1	many	TRBD2	TRBJ2-2	CSARDPGLAGTGELFF	TGCAGTGCTAGAGATCCCGGGCTAGCGGGAACCGGGGAGCTGTTTTTT
TRBV28	-	-	TRBJ2-5	CASSFSEGPGQETQYF	TGTGCCAGCAGTTTTAGCGAGGGTCCTGGGCAAGAGACCCAGTACTTC
TRBV6-2/TRBV6-3	few	-	TRBJ2-2	CASRYRHVALHRSGTGELFF	TGTGCCAGCAGATATAGACACGTGGCCCTTCATAGGTCGGGCACCGGGGAGCTGTTTTTT
TRBV7-9	many	-	TRBJ2-2	CASTTFGELFF	TGTGCCAGCACGACGTTCGGGGAGCTGTTTTTT
TRBV11-2	-	-	TRBJ1-5	CASSLEYQGGNQPQHF	TGTGCCAGCAGCTTAGAGTACCAGGGAGGAAATCAGCCCCAGCATTTT
TRBV5-1	few	TRBD2	TRBJ2-6	CASSLFVVGLTLSGANVLTF	TGCGCCAGCAGCTTGTTTGTTGTGGGACTAACACTCTCTGGGGCCAACGTCCTGACTTTC
TRBV29-1	many	-	TRBJ2-3	CSVGVGGDTQYF	TGCAGCGTTGGGGTGGGAGGCGATACGCAGTATTTT
TRBV20-1	many	TRBD2	TRBJ2-7	CSARVPPGLAGPNAF	TGCAGTGCTAGAGTTCCTCCGGGACTAGCGGGACCCAACGCCTTC
TRBV29-1	-	TRBD2	TRBJ2-2	CSVSPAGGHTGELFF	TGCAGCGTTTCACCAGCGGGAGGCCACACCGGGGAGCTGTTTTTT
TRBV12-3/TRBV12-4	few	-	TRBJ2-7	CASSSGQLSYEQYF	TGTGCCAGCAGTTCTGGACAGCTCAGCTACGAGCAGTACTTC
TRBV5-1	many	TRBD1	TRBJ2-7	CASSGTGSYEQYF	TGCGCCAGCAGCGGGACAGGGTCCTACGAGCAGTACTTC
TRBV21-1	few	-	TRBJ2-1	CASSKGGLAGLNEQFF	TGTGCCAGCAGCAAAGGGGGACTAGCGGGACTCAATGAGCAGTTCTTC
TRBV5-1	-	-	TRBJ2-5	CASSFGLYQETQYF	TGCGCCAGCAGCTTCGGACTCTACCAAGAGACCCAGTACTTC
TRBV5-1	many	-	TRBJ1-2	CASSLGLLQTYGYTF	TGCGCCAGCAGCTTGGGTTTGTTACAAACCTATGGCTACACCTTC
TRBV4-1	many	TRBD2	TRBJ2-1	CASSRDYNYNEQFF	TGCGCCAGCAGCCGGGACTACAATTACAATGAGCAGTTCTTC
TRBV20-1	few	-	TRBJ1-6	CSANQPGQLYSPLHF	TGCAGTGCTAACCAGCCCGGACAGTTATATTCACCCCTCCACTTT
TRBV5-1	many	-	TRBJ1-2	CASSLALGGSGGYTF	TGCGCCAGCAGCTTGGCTTTAGGAGGGTCCGGGGGCTACACCTTC
TRBV25-1	few	TRBD1	TRBJ2-7	CASSEYTQGDYEQYF	TGTGCCAGCAGTGAATATACCCAGGGGGATTACGAGCAGTACTTC
TRBV11-2	-	TRBD1	TRBJ2-5	CASSTGTGRKTQYF	TGTGCCAGCAGCACCGGGACAGGGCGGAAGACCCAGTACTTC